This TCR beta chain was observed in a study of human T cells and chemical hapten exposure (dated by TCRdb to about 2021). At the level of the whole study: For sensitization, 2% DPC in acetone was applied to an approximately 2 cm by approximately 2 cm area of upper inner arm skin. Throughout the roughly 25-week study period, patients were also given weekly therapeutic DPC doses on the scalp. Patch tests used Finn chambers with 0.01% DPC on the upper back, scored after 6 days by International Contact Dermatitis Research Group standards. Alopecia areata with under or over 50% scalp involvement, alopecia totalis and alopecia universalis were represented in the patient cohort, which was mostly female. Libraries were pooled for sequencing, and variation in per-sample TCR yields was attributed mainly to small differences in library volumes within the pool. In alopecia patients, the study followed how the peripheral blood TCR repertoire changed in vivo over primary and secondary sensitization to diphenylcyclopropenone (DPC), a hapten. Blood was sampled from patients pre-sensitization (week 0) and at 2, 6 and about 24 weeks after DPC sensitization. Blood for TCR sequencing was provided by twenty-nine alopecia patients at one to four time points (pre-sensitization, 2, 6 and 24 weeks).

V is shortened by 0 bases, J by 8 bases, and the region joining them spans 3 bases. Taken from the germline V gene, the CDR1 and CDR2 loops are SQVTM and ANQGSEA. The CDR3 contains 10 residues, cysteine and phenylalanine counted. Kept here is only the CDR3 DNA, which spans 30 bases and is read in frame from base 1. Points the paper makes about the study in general: Expanded TCRs formed significantly more large CDR3 similarity clusters than pre-sensitization or healthy control sets, consistent with antigen-driven responses. After repeated subsampling, changes were observed in the strength of the expansion versus patch-test correlation and in the threshold at which the correlation became significant. Because all patients had alopecia, a presumed autoimmune disease, the immune response of the patients might differ from that of healthy individuals. Patch test score was positively correlated with the number of PT1 expanded TCRs, with significance at thresholds 8, 16 and 32 but not at 4. No change with DPC sensitization was found in the number of TCRs above 1 in 1000 frequency, and no evidence of global repertoire structure alterations was found.

In the paper's terms, the time point label means: patch test 3, about 24 weeks after DPC sensitization. Read against the paper, the sample's treatment or condition label means: therapeutic diphenylcyclopropenone sensitization with weekly scalp DPC. At each patch-test visit, blood was drawn before the patch test was applied. To be eligible, patients had to be aged 18 to 70, diagnosed with alopecia and judged suitable for DPC therapy, while pregnant patients were excluded. Total RNA was extracted from unfractionated whole blood that had been collected in Tempus Blood RNA tubes. With regard to this clonotype: Its antigen is not yet known. No much larger clone exists at a distance of one base, and base qualities are not known.

Preparation of the library involved RACE. Sequencing relied on a NextSeq 500. During library preparation, unique molecular identifiers were attached to individual cDNA molecules so that TCRs could be counted in a quantitative, reproducible way. From each blood RNA sample, both TCR alpha and TCR beta chains were sequenced. In the source study's methods: Samples had a median of 95,638 TCRs, with a range from about 20,000 to 690,600. The Decombinator software suite was used to annotate the V, J and CDR3 of the TCR reads. Every sample was subsampled to the same number of TCRs (28,000) for the PS versus PT1 abundance plots. TCRs were defined as expanded if absent before sensitization and observed at least eight times at the 2-week time point. TCRdb redid the processing of the public reads, applying fastp at Q25 and MiXCR, and retained in-frame beta chains. For every CDR3 protein sequence, its rows merge into one entry that carries the most common genes and DNA. The V and J calls reflect TCRdb's pipeline rather than the authors' work. For this sample the table gives about 82,000 distinct CDR3 sequences, of which under 15% were detected only once. Jointly, the top ten make up roughly 5.9% of the sample.

The chain is assembled from TRBV29-1 and TRBJ2-3, with no reliable assignment of the D segment. The sample was whole blood, taken in connection with sensitization to the hapten diphenylcyclopropenone (DPC). The TCR sequence derives from a woman aged 50 to 60 with alopecia areata. Some clones in this sample may be carry-over from other donors' samples. The CDR3 protein sequence reads: CSVEESTQYF. The DNA reads as follows: TGCAGCGTTGAAGAAAGTACGCAGTATTTT.